This T cell receptor beta chain was sequenced during a study of T cells in Graves' hyperthyroidism and ophthalmopathy. The overall study: Prior to any treatment, at the point of initial diagnosis, peripheral blood was collected. General study points: Most clonotypes expanded in the thyroid (above 0.001) were also present in blood.

V gave up 0 bases and J gave up 9 bases; unmatched junction bases: 8. CDR1 and CDR2 from the germline V gene are SEHNR and FQNEAQ (reference sequence). CDR3 length: 16 amino acids. It was RNA transcripts that yielded the amplified TCR beta CDR3 regions. The primer set for the first-round RT-PCR of the TCR CDR3 was HTBI. Each CDR3 protein gets one entry after TCRdb re-called the multiplex PCR reads with MiXCR. There are 540,000 or so distinct CDR3 sequences in the sample; roughly 14% occur only once, and around 7.3% lies in the top ten. A patient was excluded if there was uncontrolled infection, other autoimmune disease, pregnancy or lactation. Clinicians diagnosed patients from clinical symptoms, serum thyroxine and TRAb, thyroid ultrasound and orbital computed tomography. About this clonotype: Antigen unknown.

The J gene is TRBJ2-1, the V gene TRBV7-9; TRBD2 agrees at 10 bases. Material: blood. This TCR was sampled from a woman aged 25 to 45 with Graves' hyperthyroidism. CDR3 sequence: CASSLARLAGASEQFF. The CDR3 nucleotides are TGTGCCAGCAGCTTAGCGCGGCTAGCGGGAGCTAGTGAGCAGTTCTTC.